The 3 T cell receptor beta chains below were found in one sample sequenced in a study of blood T cell repertoires in COVID-19. Sequencing used immunoSEQ multiplex PCR; TCRdb keeps in-frame clones, though not all of them. The data show roughly 190,000 clones, with 89% seen just once and about 0.8% held by the top ten. Sequences were obtained from PBMCs or T cells enriched from blood (not recorded which). All receptors derive from a woman aged 18-29 years who had recovered from COVID-19.

CDR3 DNA sequence: TGTGCCATCAGTGGGGGGGTTGTCCTCTCCTACAATGAGCAGTTCTTC. Protein: CAISGGVVLSYNEQFF. The V and J genes are TRBV10-3 and TRBJ2-1; a possible D gene is TRBD2 (6 bases). The germline V gene encodes CDR1 ENHRY and CDR2 SYGVKD. Trimming stripped 4 bases from V and 0 bases from J, with 13 bases between. The CDR3 length is 16 residues.

The rearrangement links TRBV25-1 to TRBJ2-2, with TRBD1 matching over 8 bases. Trimming at V came to 4 bases and at J to 4 bases, leaving 5 bases not matched to a gene. Germline CDR1 MGHDK, CDR2 SYGVNS. The CDR3 runs 15 residues. The CDR3 bases are TGTGCCAGCAGTGCGACAGGGGAGGTCACCGGGGAGCTGTTTTTT. Protein product: CASSATGEVTGELFF.

This clone occurred once. The J gene is TRBJ1-1, the V gene TRBV15; no clear D gene. The CDR3 runs to 14 residues. Looked up from germline, CDR1 is LNHNV and CDR2 is YYDKDF (reference sequence). The V end was cut by 5 bases, the J end by 1 base, with 11 bases between. The CDR3 DNA reads as TGTGCCACCAGCCGAACAGTCCCGAACACTGAAGCTTTCTTT. This codes for CATSRTVPNTEAFF.